What follows are 13 T cell receptor beta chains derived from one specimen sequenced in a study of blood T cell repertoires in COVID-19. Sequencing was performed with immunoSEQ multiplex PCR; in TCRdb, only in-frame clones are kept and a portion is missing. The sample contains under 200,000 clones, 80% to 90% of which appear only once. The sequenced sample was PBMCs or T cells enriched from blood (not recorded which). The receptors stem from a man in his fifties or sixties who had recovered from COVID-19.

This rearrangement joins TRBV4-2 to TRBJ1-4; TRBD1 is a possible D gene (5 bases). The V end lost 4 bases, the J end lost 4 bases, and 13 bases lay between the germline ends. Germline loops: CDR1 LGHNA, CDR2 YNFKEQ. This CDR3 region has 15 residues. DNA for the CDR3: TGTGCCAGCAGCCGTTTCGACAGCGTTAATGAAAAACTGTTTTTT. Translation gives CASSRFDSVNEKLFF.

The V gene is TRBV11-2, the J gene TRBJ2-4; D is unclear. The CDR3 consists of 14 residues. V gave up 5 bases and J gave up 5 bases, with 13 bases separating them. Germline CDR1 SGHAT, CDR2 FQNNGV. This CDR3 reads CASSLQAIQNIQYF. CDR3 in DNA: TGTGCCAGCAGCCTCCAGGCCATCCAAAACATTCAGTACTTC.

The gene calls are TRBV10-3 and TRBJ1-2; D ambiguous. This CDR3 spans 15 amino acids. Trimming removed 4 bases at V and 0 bases at J, with 12 bases between. Germline CDR1 reads ENHRY; CDR2 reads SYGVKD. CDR3: CAISGGDQANYGYTF. CDR3 bases: TGTGCCATCAGTGGCGGAGACCAAGCTAACTATGGCTACACCTTC.

The V call is TRBV2, the J call TRBJ2-7; D is uncertain. Per the germline V gene, CDR1 is SNHLY and CDR2 is FYNNEI. The germline V and J ends were trimmed by 4 bases and 0 bases, with 10 bases remaining between them. This CDR3 region has 14 residues. CDR3 nucleotide sequence: TGTGCCAGCAGTGTTGGTCTTAGCTCCTACGAGCAGTACTTC. It translates to CASSVGLSSYEQYF.

This chain uses TRBV19 with TRBJ1-2; D not certain. Germline V gives CDR1 LNHDA, CDR2 SQIVND (reference sequence). V was shortened by 3 bases and J by 6 bases, with 5 bases between the two germline ends. The CDR3 is 11 residues long. Written as DNA, the CDR3 is TGTGCCAGTAGTATCGGGGATGGCTACACCTTC. Protein product: CASSIGDGYTF.

The chain links TRBV5-4 to TRBJ1-4; D not certain. The CDR3 consists of 15 residues. The germline gives CDR1 SGHNT, CDR2 YYREEE (reference sequence). Trimming took off 3 bases at V and 0 bases at J, with 9 bases between the two ends. The DNA of the CDR3 is TGTGCCAGCAGCTCGACGGGTTCAACTAATGAAAAACTGTTTTTT. It specifies CASSSTGSTNEKLFF.

Only a few counts were recorded for this clone. The genes are TRBV4-1 and TRBJ2-3; D unclear. CDR1 is MGHRA, CDR2 YSYEKL, per germline. Trimming pared 3 bases from V and 5 bases from J, leaving 15 bases between. The CDR3 has 15 amino acids. CDR3 residues: CASSHVLVMEDTQYF. The CDR3 coding sequence is TGCGCCAGCAGCCATGTCCTAGTTATGGAAGATACGCAGTATTTT.

The rearrangement joins TRBV5-5 to TRBJ1-5; D is unresolved. Germline assignment: CDR1 SGHKS and CDR2 YYEKEE (reference sequence). Trimming removed 0 bases from V and 5 bases from J, with 6 bases in between. The CDR3 consists of 13 residues. CDR3 residues: CASSLAGYQPQHF. CDR3 bases: TGTGCCAGCAGCTTGGCCGGGTATCAGCCCCAGCATTTT.

V usage is TRBV18 and J usage is TRBJ1-2; TRBD1 aligns across 9 bases. Trimming took 0 bases from V and 4 from J; bases not matched to a gene: 3. Germline V lookup: CDR1 KGHSH, CDR2 LQKENI. The CDR3 is 15 residues long. The CDR3 spells CASSPPGTGTYGYTF. CDR3 nucleotide sequence: TGTGCCAGCTCACCACCCGGGACAGGGACCTATGGCTACACCTTC.

The chain joins TRBV3-1 (or the pseudogene TRBV3-2) to TRBJ1-3; D not resolved. V shed 3 bases and J shed 0 bases, with 12 bases lying between them. The CDR3 length is 16 residues. The germline CDR1 and CDR2 sequences are LGHDT and YNNKEL (reference sequence). CDR3 nucleotides: TGTGCCAGCAGCCATTACCCTAGATACTCTGGAAACACCATATATTTT. Protein: CASSHYPRYSGNTIYF.

The chain recombines TRBV11-1 with TRBJ1-2; 8 nucleotides match TRBD1. There are 14 residues in the CDR3. Trimming at V came to 5 bases and at J to 3 bases, leaving 5 bases not matched to a gene. Per germline, CDR1 SGHAT and CDR2 FQDESV (reference sequence). The CDR3 nucleotides are TGTGCCAGCAGCGTTGGACAGGGAGACTATGGCTACACCTTC. It specifies CASSVGQGDYGYTF.

This rearrangement joins TRBV7-2 to TRBJ2-7; TRBD2 matches 12 bases. Germline V gene lookup returns CDR1 SGHTA and CDR2 FQGNSA. V shed 5 bases, J shed 4 bases, and the junction held 9 bases outside the gene matches. This CDR3 region has 16 residues. The CDR3 sequence is CASSPNRGLAGYEQYF. Here the CDR3 DNA reads TGTGCCAGCAGCCCTAACCGAGGACTAGCGGGGTACGAGCAGTACTTC.

V gene TRBV25-1 combines with J gene TRBJ1-4; possible D gene TRBD1, 5 bases. Germline assignment: CDR1 MGHDK and CDR2 SYGVNS. CDR3 size: 16 residues. V lost 3 bases to trimming and J lost 0 bases, with 11 bases between them. CDR3 nucleotides: TGTGCCAGCAGTGATGTAGGGGCCGCAACTAATGAAAAACTGTTTTTT. This codes for CASSDVGAATNEKLFF.